One and the same sample provided the 20 T cell receptor beta chains below, sequenced in a study of blood T cells in healthy people across ages (dated by TCRdb to 2014 to 2015). Library method: 5' RACE. Sequencing used an Illumina HiSeq 2500. A second PCR of about 6 to 11 cycles was run with a J-beta primer mix and a sample-barcoded 5' primer. The public reads were reanalyzed by TCRdb: fastp trimming at Q25, MiXCR alignment, in-frame beta chains only. Each entry is one CDR3 protein sequence, shown with its most common DNA and genes. The sample table lists around 1.5 million distinct CDR3 sequences, 59% of them with a count of one. The ten largest clonotypes hold 6.7% of the sample. Sample: blood. Every receptor here comes from a man younger than 35 in good health.

The CDR3 loop reads CASSPTTGGNYNSPLHF. DNA of the CDR3: TGTGCCAGCTCACCAACCACAGGGGGCAACTATAATTCACCCCTCCACTTT. The genes are TRBV18 and TRBJ1-6; 9 nucleotides line up with TRBD1. Germline values: CDR1 KGHSH, CDR2 LQKENI. Trimming took 2 bases from V and 3 from J; bases not matched to a gene: 5. This CDR3 spans 17 amino acids. Filled out from reference TRBV18 and TRBJ1-6, the complete variable domain reads NAGVMQNPRHLVRRRGQEARLRCSPMKGHSHVYWYRQLPEEGLKFMVYLQKENIIDESGMPKERFSAEFPKEGPSILRIQQVVRGDSAAYFCASSPTTGGNYNSPLHFGNGTRLTVT.

This clonotype was found once. The rearrangement uses TRBV13 and TRBJ2-3; 7 nucleotides align to TRBD1. V shed 7 bases and J 5 bases; nucleotides not matched to a gene: 9. The CDR3 consists of 14 residues. Germline CDR1 is PRHDT and CDR2 is FYEKMQ (reference sequence). In DNA, the CDR3 is TGTGCCAGCACCCGTTCGACAGGGCTAGATACGCAGTATTTT. Translated: CASTRSTGLDTQYF.

This clonotype has just a few counts. This sequence joins TRBV24-1 and TRBJ2-5; D call uncertain. The germline V gene has CDR1 KGHDR and CDR2 SFDVKD. Trimming took off 5 bases at V and 2 bases at J, with 8 bases between the two ends. This CDR3 spans 13 amino acids. The CDR3: CATSGVGQETQYF. The CDR3 nucleotides read TGTGCCACCAGTGGAGTGGGGCAAGAGACCCAGTACTTC.

The rearrangement links TRBV12-3 or TRBV12-4 to TRBJ1-4; D is perhaps TRBD1 (5 bases). The CDR3 has 12 amino acids. V dropped 6 bases and J dropped 10 bases, with 12 bases sitting between them. As DNA, the CDR3 is TGTGCCAGCAGCCGAGGGGACGGAAAACTGTTTTTT. Translating it yields CASSRGDGKLFF.

This clonotype came up a few times. The V gene is TRBV27, the J gene TRBJ2-1, with 8 positions matching TRBD2. CDR1 and CDR2 (germline): MNHEY, SMNVEV (reference sequence). After removal of 5 bases from V and 6 bases from J, the junction contained 12 bases not matched to a gene. The CDR3 is 16 residues long. The DNA of the CDR3 is TGTGCCAGCAGTCCCCCTCCCGGGAGGGCCGTCAATGAGCAGTTCTTC. This encodes CASSPPPGRAVNEQFF.

The rearrangement uses TRBV20-1 and TRBJ2-1, with D possibly TRBD2 on 6 matching bases. Germline lookup yields CDR1 DFQATT and CDR2 SNEGSKA (reference sequence). Trimming cost V 3 bases and J 9 bases, with 12 bases left between them. The CDR3 extends over 12 amino acids. This CDR3 reads CSARRTIGEQFF. As DNA, the CDR3 is TGCAGTGCTAGGAGGACTATCGGTGAGCAGTTCTTC.

This clonotype was counted a few times. V is TRBV20-1 and J is TRBJ2-7; TRBD2 agrees at 9 bases. The V segment lost 3 bases and the J segment 6 bases; nucleotides outside the gene matches: 6. Germline lookup yields CDR1 DFQATT and CDR2 SNEGSKA (reference sequence). The CDR3 loop spans 13 amino acids. CDR3 sequence (DNA): TGCAGTGCTAGCGTCGCGGGAGGGCCCGAGCAGTACTTC. Residues: CSASVAGGPEQYF.

J is TRBJ1-2 and V is TRBV2; D may be TRBD1 (6 bases). Germline-derived CDR1 and CDR2 are SNHLY and FYNNEI. V lost 2 bases and J 3 bases, leaving 16 bases between the germline ends. The CDR3 runs 16 residues. The CDR3 sequence is CASSETRDIRDYGYTF. CDR3 DNA: TGTGCCAGCAGTGAAACCCGGGACATACGAGACTATGGCTACACCTTC.

Only a few counts were recorded for this clonotype. V is TRBV5-1 and J is TRBJ2-7, with D unclear. The CDR3 runs 14 residues. Germline V lookup: CDR1 SGHRS, CDR2 YFSETQ. The germline V and J ends were trimmed by 4 bases and 0 bases, with 11 bases remaining between them. CDR3 sequence (DNA): TGCGCCAGCAGCCCTGGACGTGTCTCCTACGAGCAGTACTTC. Protein product: CASSPGRVSYEQYF.

The rearrangement joins TRBV10-3 to TRBJ2-7; perhaps D is TRBD1 or TRBD2 (5 bases each). Deletions cut 6 bases from V and 0 bases from J, with 9 bases between. The germline CDR1 and CDR2 sequences are ENHRY and SYGVKD. The CDR3 loop spans 13 amino acids. This CDR3 reads CAISPGSSYEQYF. The CDR3 bases are TGTGCCATCAGCCCAGGGAGCTCCTACGAGCAGTACTTC.

V usage is TRBV5-6 and J usage is TRBJ1-2, with 10 bases matching TRBD1. Germline CDR1 reads SGHDT; CDR2 reads YYEEEE. The junction had 9 bases not matched to a gene; V was cut back by 0 bases and J by 4 bases. CDR3 length equals 17 residues. The CDR3 region is CASSLVWDRGRSYGYTF. CDR3 coding DNA: TGTGCCAGCAGCTTGGTATGGGACAGGGGACGAAGCTATGGCTACACCTTC.

The V call is TRBV4-2, the J call TRBJ2-7; D not resolved. The CDR3 loop spans 15 amino acids. Trimming took 4 bases from V and 7 from J, leaving 20 bases between them. Germline V gene lookup returns CDR1 LGHNA and CDR2 YNFKEQ. The chain's CDR3 is CASSPSRSPRIEQYF. The DNA for the CDR3 is TGTGCCAGCAGCCCCAGTCGGAGTCCCCGTATTGAGCAGTACTTC.

This chain connects TRBV29-1 to TRBJ2-2; D is possibly TRBD1 or TRBD2 (6 bases each). The CDR3 covers 14 residues. V was shortened by 4 bases and J by 13 bases, with 22 bases between the two germline ends. Germline V gene sequence: CDR1 SQVTM, CDR2 ANQGSEA. The CDR3 DNA reads as TGCAGCGTTGGGCCCGACAGGCTGGGGGGCGCGCTGTTTTTT. Translation gives CSVGPDRLGGALFF.

This clonotype has a handful of counts. V and J are TRBV29-1 and TRBJ2-2; perhaps TRBD1 as D (6 bases). The CDR3 consists of 15 residues. CDR1 and CDR2 from the germline V gene are SQVTM and ANQGSEA. The V and J ends lost 2 bases and 1 base respectively, with 11 bases between them. CDR3 coding DNA: TGCAGCGTTGAAAGGACAGACCTGAACACCGGGGAGCTGTTTTTT. This sequence encodes CSVERTDLNTGELFF.

The rearrangement uses TRBV4-1 and TRBJ2-3; D remains ambiguous. Germline values: CDR1 MGHRA, CDR2 YSYEKL. Trimming took 4 bases from V and 8 from J, leaving 13 bases between them. The CDR3 runs to 13 residues. The CDR3 coding sequence is TGCGCCAGCAGCCGGACCGGACCTCCTACGCAGTATTTT. Residues: CASSRTGPPTQYF.

This clonotype was found a few times. The V call is TRBV7-8, the J call TRBJ2-1; possible D gene TRBD1, 5 bases. V lost 5 bases to trimming and J lost 5 bases, with 16 bases between them. The CDR3 runs to 15 residues. The V gene's germline CDR1 is SGHVS and CDR2 FQNEAQ. The CDR3: CASSPAPTGDNEQFF. The CDR3 DNA follows: TGTGCCAGCAGCCCTGCCCCAACAGGCGACAATGAGCAGTTCTTC.

The chain has TRBV20-1 and TRBJ2-5; TRBD2 might be the D (5 bases). This CDR3 comprises 13 residues. Trimming removed 3 bases at V and 4 bases at J, with 12 bases between. The germline V gene has CDR1 DFQATT and CDR2 SNEGSKA (reference sequence). This CDR3 is CSASYSGRETQYF. CDR3 DNA: TGCAGTGCTAGTTATTCTGGGAGAGAGACCCAGTACTTC.

The gene calls are TRBV20-1 and TRBJ2-7; D might be TRBD2 (6 bases). Trimming stripped 3 bases from V and 0 bases from J, with 15 bases between. The length of the CDR3 is 15 residues. Germline V gives CDR1 DFQATT, CDR2 SNEGSKA (reference sequence). CDR3 sequence: CSARGGPSLSYEQYF. DNA for the CDR3: TGCAGTGCTAGGGGAGGACCTTCCCTCTCCTACGAGCAGTACTTC.

V usage is TRBV25-1 and J usage is TRBJ2-3; a possible D gene is TRBD1 (6 bases). The CDR3 runs 15 residues. Trimming pared 3 bases from V and 4 bases from J, leaving 14 bases between. Germline CDR1 MGHDK, CDR2 SYGVNS. In DNA form, the CDR3 reads TGTGCCAGCAGTGATTTGGGGGCGGTCGCAGATACGCAGTATTTT. Its protein is CASSDLGAVADTQYF.

This clonotype was seen only a few times. This chain uses TRBV7-2 with TRBJ2-7; TRBD1 might be the D (5 bases). Germline V gives CDR1 SGHTA, CDR2 FQGNSA. The CDR3 covers 14 residues. V dropped 2 bases and J dropped 0 bases, with 8 bases sitting between them. The CDR3 reads CASSLSDNSYEQYF. The CDR3 DNA follows: TGTGCCAGCAGCTTATCGGACAACTCCTACGAGCAGTACTTC.